This T cell receptor beta chain was documented in a study of radiotherapy plus CTLA-4 blockade in lung cancer. In regard to this clone: As yet, its antigen is unknown.

From germline, CDR1 is MDHEN and CDR2 SYDVKM. Trimming stripped 2 bases from V and 2 bases from J, with 10 bases between. CDR3 size: 15 residues. Enrolled patients, whose metastatic non-small-cell lung cancer was chemo-refractory, received focal radiation plus CTLA-4 blockade with ipilimumab. Generated by immunoSEQ multiplex PCR, the TCRdb table keeps only in-frame clones and is missing some. The sample has almost 55,000 clones, approximately 80% seen once; the top ten hold roughly 3.2%. Study-level points and caveats: It was early blood T cell clone dynamics, with interferon-beta, that reportedly best predicted response. TCR clones of tumor origin grew in blood after radiotherapy plus ipilimumab.

The sample here was peripheral blood, taken from a patient treated with radiotherapy plus ipilimumab. The chain has TRBV28 and TRBJ1-5; a possible D gene is TRBD1 (6 bases). This TCR was sampled from a human donor with non-small cell lung cancer who had a partial response to radiotherapy plus ipilimumab. The CDR3 loop is CASSLAGAGNQPQHF. In nucleotides, the CDR3 is TGTGCCAGCAGTTTAGCGGGGGCCGGCAATCAGCCCCAGCATTTT.